Below are 20 T cell receptor beta chains sequenced from a single sample in a study of cytomegalovirus exposure and HLA in healthy donors. Use of 60 Vbeta and 13 Jbeta primers characterized the PCR. The data were produced by immunoSEQ multiplex PCR, yet TCRdb's version contains in-frame clones alone and is incomplete. The repertoire holds around 120,000 clones, with about 80% as singletons. Sequenced input: PBMCs. Receptor source: a woman between 40 and 50 years old in good health and CMV-seronegative.

This chain links TRBV11-2 with TRBJ2-1; maybe TRBD2 (5 bases). CDR3 length: 14 residues. V lost 5 bases and J 4 bases, leaving 12 bases between the germline ends. The germline V gene has CDR1 SGHAT and CDR2 FQNNGV. The CDR3 reads CASSRYGEYNEQFF. The CDR3, as DNA: TGTGCCAGCAGCCGGTACGGGGAGTACAATGAGCAGTTCTTC.

The rearrangement uses TRBV14 and TRBJ1-1, with a possible D match to TRBD1 (6 bases). Germline V gene data show CDR1 as SGHDN and CDR2 as FVKESK. V dropped 0 bases and J dropped 5 bases, with 19 bases sitting between them. CDR3 length: 17 amino acids. The chain's CDR3 is CASSQDLWGLGRTEAFF. CDR3 bases: TGTGCCAGCAGCCAAGATCTTTGGGGGCTCGGGAGGACTGAAGCTTTCTTT.

The chain has TRBV28 and TRBJ2-7; no reliable D call. Trimming pared 5 bases from V and 3 bases from J, leaving 5 bases between. There are 11 residues in the CDR3. Looked up from germline, CDR1 is MDHEN and CDR2 is SYDVKM. The CDR3 here is CASSLRYEQYF. The CDR3 nucleotides are TGTGCCAGCAGTCTCCGCTACGAGCAGTACTTC.

The chain joins TRBV4-1 to TRBJ2-7, with TRBD1 matching over 11 bases. In germline, CDR1 is MGHRA, CDR2 YSYEKL. Trimming cost V 2 bases and J 7 bases; bases outside gene matches: 4. This CDR3 is built from 14 residues. The CDR3 loop reads CASSQIGQGAEQYF. The DNA of the CDR3 is TGCGCCAGCAGCCAAATCGGACAGGGGGCTGAGCAGTACTTC.

The CDR3 sequence is CASSSTGQEQFF. DNA of the CDR3: TGTGCCAGCAGTTCGACGGGACAAGAGCAGTTCTTC. V is TRBV6-5 and J is TRBJ2-1, with D maybe TRBD1 (6 bases). The V and J ends lost 4 bases and 10 bases respectively, with 11 bases between them. CDR1 and CDR2 from the germline V gene are MNHEY and SVGAGI. This CDR3 comprises 12 residues.

This clone has only one observation. The CDR3 nucleotides read TGTGCCAGTCGGGGACAGGTCTATAATTCACCCCTCCACTTT. Translation gives CASRGQVYNSPLHF. The chain has TRBV2 and TRBJ1-6; 8 bases fit TRBD1. The ends lost 9 bases at V and 3 bases at J; junction bases unmatched: 4. In germline, CDR1 is SNHLY, CDR2 FYNNEI. The CDR3 covers 14 residues.

This clone was seen just once. The chain couples TRBV19 to TRBJ2-5, with TRBD1 identical over 9 bases. CDR1 is LNHDA, CDR2 SQIVND, per germline (reference sequence). Germline trimming cut 7 bases from V and 6 bases from J; bases unmatched to any gene: 12. The CDR3 extends over 15 amino acids. This chain's CDR3 is CASTPHRGQGQTQYF. The DNA for the CDR3 is TGTGCCAGTACCCCCCATCGGGGACAGGGTCAGACCCAGTACTTC.

This chain connects TRBV19 to TRBJ2-3; 8 bases fit TRBD2. The germline V gene encodes CDR1 LNHDA and CDR2 SQIVND (reference sequence). Trimming removed 9 bases from V and 4 bases from J; junction bases left unmatched: 15. The CDR3 is 16 amino acids. The chain's CDR3 is CASRRGDRGGSDTQYF. The DNA for the CDR3 is TGTGCCAGCCGTCGTGGGGACCGGGGGGGATCAGATACGCAGTATTTT.

The genes are TRBV19 and TRBJ2-6, with D possibly TRBD1 on 6 matching bases. The CDR3 length is 14 residues. Germline assignment: CDR1 LNHDA and CDR2 SQIVND (reference sequence). Deletions cut 10 bases from V and 0 bases from J, with 10 bases between. DNA for the CDR3: TGTGCCACCAGGGGTCCCTCTGGGGCCAACGTCCTGACTTTC. Translated, it gives CATRGPSGANVLTF.

The J gene is TRBJ2-1, the V gene TRBV23-1; 8 bases align to TRBD2. TRBV23-1 is an open reading frame whose function is uncertain. This CDR3 is 15 amino acids long. V dropped 2 bases and J dropped 1; count of bases not matched to a gene: 1. CDR3 loop: CASSQIAGSYNEQFF. The CDR3 DNA follows: TGCGCCAGCAGTCAAATAGCGGGGTCCTACAATGAGCAGTTCTTC.

The sample holds one count of this clone. The chain uses TRBV7-9 and TRBJ2-7; 14 nucleotides align to TRBD2. This CDR3 spans 16 amino acids. The germline gives CDR1 SEHNR, CDR2 FQNEAQ (reference sequence). Trimming at V came to 5 bases and at J to 6 bases, leaving 9 bases not matched to a gene. The CDR3 loop is CASSPPGLAGVIEQYF. CDR3 in DNA: TGTGCCAGCAGCCCGCCGGGACTAGCGGGAGTAATCGAGCAGTACTTC.

The chain has TRBV4-2 and TRBJ1-2, with 8 bases fitting TRBD1. V was pared by 0 bases and J by 7 bases, with 7 bases of the junction left unmatched. This CDR3 is built from 15 residues. Germline V gene data show CDR1 as LGHNA and CDR2 as YNFKEQ. The CDR3 DNA is TGTGCCAGCAGCCAAGAGCGGCAGGGGGCATGTGGCTACACCTTC. Translated, it gives CASSQERQGACGYTF.

V is TRBV23-1 and J is TRBJ2-7; no reliable D call. TRBV23-1 is treated as an ORF (open reading frame) with a function not yet certain. Between the trimmed V and J ends, which lost 4 bases and 6 bases, there was a span of 7 bases. CDR3 length equals 11 residues. The CDR3, as DNA: TGCGCCAGCAGTCCCCCGTCCGAGCAGTACTTC. Translated: CASSPPSEQYF.

This chain uses TRBV6-5 with TRBJ2-2; 8 positions agree with TRBD1. V dropped 6 bases and J dropped 6; count of bases not matched to a gene: 3. This CDR3 is 13 amino acids long. Germline values: CDR1 MNHEY, CDR2 SVGAGI. The CDR3 sequence: CASRTGAAGELFF. The CDR3, as DNA: TGTGCCAGCAGGACAGGGGCGGCCGGGGAGCTGTTTTTT.

The chain joins TRBV7-6 to TRBJ2-7; tentatively, D is TRBD2 (5 bases). Germline CDR1 is SGHVS and CDR2 is FNYEAQ. The CDR3 is 14 residues long. V lost 1 base and J lost 2, with 9 bases in between. Here the CDR3 DNA reads TGTGCCAGCAGCTTAGGCTCCGGGACCTACGAGCAGTACTTC. Translation: CASSLGSGTYEQYF.

The V and J genes are TRBV5-1 and TRBJ1-4; tentatively, D is TRBD1 (6 bases). There are 15 residues in the CDR3. V lost 4 bases, J lost 3 bases, and 13 bases lay in between. The germline V gene encodes CDR1 SGHRS and CDR2 YFSETQ. For the CDR3, the DNA is TGCGCCAGCAGCGTCTGGGGGCAATCTAATGAAAAACTGTTTTTT. This gives the protein CASSVWGQSNEKLFF.

The V call is TRBV4-1, the J call TRBJ2-5, with a possible D match to TRBD2 (5 bases). Germline CDR1 is MGHRA and CDR2 is YSYEKL. With 0 bases removed from V and 2 bases from J, the gap between germline ends came to 13 bases. There are 16 residues in the CDR3. The chain's CDR3 is CASSQDTRGVQETQYF. For the CDR3, the DNA is TGCGCCAGCAGCCAAGACACCCGGGGAGTGCAAGAGACCCAGTACTTC.

This chain uses TRBV5-1 with TRBJ2-7, with 8 bases lining up with TRBD1. The CDR3 sequence is 15 residues long. Per germline, CDR1 SGHRS and CDR2 YFSETQ. V gave up 6 bases and J gave up 5 bases; unmatched junction bases: 13. The CDR3, as DNA: TGCGCCAGCACCTTAGGGGCAGGGGGCTACGACGAGCAGTACTTC. It codes for CASTLGAGGYDEQYF. The full variable domain, its missing parts supplied by reference TRBV5-1 and TRBJ2-7, is KAGVTQTPRYLIKTRGQQVTLSCSPISGHRSVSWYQQTPGQGLQFLFEYFSETQRNKGNFPGRFSGRQFSNSRSEMNVSTLELGDSALYLCASTLGAGGYDEQYFGPGTRLTVT.

V gene TRBV7-8 combines with J gene TRBJ2-1; no definite D call. CDR3 length equals 13 residues. Germline loops: CDR1 SGHVS, CDR2 FQNEAQ. Trimming took off 8 bases at V and 8 bases at J, with 16 bases between the two ends. In nucleotides, the CDR3 is TGTGCCAGCCAGCGAGATATCGGAGATGAGCAGTTCTTC. This encodes CASQRDIGDEQFF.

This clone has only one observation. The genes are TRBV28 and TRBJ2-1; weak D call: TRBD2 (6 bases). Germline V CDR1 and CDR2: MDHEN, SYDVKM. This CDR3 is 15 amino acids long. Trimming stripped 2 bases from V and 9 bases from J, with 17 bases between. CDR3 residues: CASSLGRFPIREQFF. Written as DNA, the CDR3 is TGTGCCAGCAGTTTAGGGAGGTTTCCAATACGTGAGCAGTTCTTC.